This TCR beta chain is from a study of T and B cells in COVID-19 patients. Regarding the study as a whole: At recovery TRB diversity and richness exceeded healthy donors, after highly clonal active COVID-19 repertoires.

TRB rearrangements were amplified by multiplex PCR with BIOMED2 TRB-A/B primers. From the multiplex PCR reads, TCRdb called clonotypes with MiXCR, one entry per CDR3 protein. Of over 1,000 distinct CDR3 sequences in the sample, approximately 30% were seen once. This clonotype was seen a handful of times. Its antigen is unknown. V gave up 3 bases and J gave up 3 bases; unmatched junction bases: 5. The CDR3 covers 14 residues. Germline lookup yields CDR1 DFQATT and CDR2 SNEGSKA (reference sequence). Blood genomic DNA input for TRB amplification was roughly 250-550 ng. This chain joins TRBV20-1 and TRBJ2-3; the match to TRBD1 covers 8 bases. The source of this sequence is a human donor with active COVID-19. The sequencing input was blood. The CDR3 nucleotides read TGCAGTGCTAGGGCAGGGGGCGGGACAGATACGCAGTATTTT. The encoded protein is CSARAGGGTDTQYF.